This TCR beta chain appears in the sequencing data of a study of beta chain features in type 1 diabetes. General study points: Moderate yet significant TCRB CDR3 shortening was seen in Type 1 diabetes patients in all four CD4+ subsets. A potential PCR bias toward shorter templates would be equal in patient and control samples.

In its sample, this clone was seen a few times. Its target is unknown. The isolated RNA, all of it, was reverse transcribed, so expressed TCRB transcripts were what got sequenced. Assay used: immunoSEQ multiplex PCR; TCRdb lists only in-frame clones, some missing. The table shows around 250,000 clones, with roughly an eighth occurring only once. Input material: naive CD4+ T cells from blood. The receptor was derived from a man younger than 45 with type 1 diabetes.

The CDR3 protein is CSVVVAGEEQFF. CDR3 DNA sequence: TGCAGCGTTGTGGTAGCGGGGGAAGAGCAGTTCTTC. The rearrangement links TRBV29-1 to TRBJ2-1; 9 positions match TRBD2. Trimming took 4 bases from V and 10 from J; bases not matched to a gene: 5. The CDR3 length is 12 residues. Looked up from germline, CDR1 is SQVTM and CDR2 is ANQGSEA.